This T cell receptor (beta chain) was identified in a study of Graves' ophthalmopathy and Graves' hyperthyroidism. The ends were cut back, 2 bases at V and 2 bases at J, with 4 bases in the middle. This CDR3 region has 13 residues. Germline CDR1 is SGHTA and CDR2 is FQGTGA. The table lists this clonotype with many counts. Its antigen is currently unknown. Study outcomes and limitations: Most thyroid-expanded clonotypes exceeding 0.001 frequency were also found in blood.

The authors amplified TCR beta CDR3 regions from RNA transcripts. Scientists carried out first-round RT-PCR using HTBI primers and then a second-round multiplex PCR. Via MiXCR, TCRdb re-called the multiplex PCR reads, giving one row per CDR3 protein. Of over 150,000 distinct CDR3 sequences listed, 30% to 45% are singletons. The TCR comes from a woman aged 40 to 55 with Graves' ophthalmopathy. The sample taken for sequencing was peripheral blood. V and J are TRBV7-3 and TRBJ1-5; D gene unclear. The CDR3 loop is CASSLARNQPQHF. DNA for the CDR3: TGTGCCAGCAGCTTAGCACGCAATCAGCCCCAGCATTTT. Using reference TRBV7-3 and TRBJ1-5 for the parts outside the CDR3, the full variable domain is GAGVSQTPSNKVTEKGKYVELRCDPISGHTALYWYRQSLGQGPEFLIYFQGTGAADDSGLPNDRFFAVRPEGSVSTLKIQRTERGDSAVYLCASSLARNQPQHFGDGTRLSIL.